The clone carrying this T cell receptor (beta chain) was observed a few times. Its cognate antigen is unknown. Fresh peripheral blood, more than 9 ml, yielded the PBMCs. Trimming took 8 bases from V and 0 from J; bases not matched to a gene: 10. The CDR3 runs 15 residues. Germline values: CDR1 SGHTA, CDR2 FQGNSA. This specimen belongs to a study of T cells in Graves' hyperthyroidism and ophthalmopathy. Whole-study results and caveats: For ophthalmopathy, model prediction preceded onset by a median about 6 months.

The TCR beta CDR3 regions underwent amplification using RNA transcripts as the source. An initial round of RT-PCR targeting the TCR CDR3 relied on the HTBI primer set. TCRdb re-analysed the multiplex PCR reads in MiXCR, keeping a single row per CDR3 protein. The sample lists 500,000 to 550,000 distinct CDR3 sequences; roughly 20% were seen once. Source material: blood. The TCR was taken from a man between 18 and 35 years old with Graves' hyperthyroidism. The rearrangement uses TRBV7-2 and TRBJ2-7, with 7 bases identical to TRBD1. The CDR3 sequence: CASPLQGIFSYEQYF. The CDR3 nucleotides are TGTGCCAGCCCTCTACAGGGGATTTTCTCCTACGAGCAGTACTTC. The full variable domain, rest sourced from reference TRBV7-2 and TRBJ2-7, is GAGVSQSPSNKVTEKGKDVELRCDPISGHTALYWYRQSLGQGLEFLIYFQGNSAPDKSGLPSDRFSAERTGGSVSTLTIQRTQQEDSAVYLCASPLQGIFSYEQYFGPGTRLTVT.